Below, 14 T cell receptor beta chains from the same sample are listed, as sequenced in a study of blood T cell repertoires in COVID-19 (dated by TCRdb to the early 2020s). The library was produced with the immunoSEQ multiplex PCR assay. The table was pulled from immuneACCESS by TCRdb, which kept in-frame rearrangements only. Such tables lose some clones; where checked, under half of the loss comes from unresolved V genes, and the rest has no known cause. The sample table holds more than 45,000 clones, of which 75% to 90% were seen once. The ten largest clones capture less than 3% of the sample. The sequenced sample was peripheral blood. The receptors shown here come from a man older than 75 with acute or convalescent COVID-19.

In this sample, this clone turned up once. This chain joins TRBV18 and TRBJ2-7; 7 nucleotides line up with TRBD1. Germline CDR1 is KGHSH and CDR2 is LQKENI. Losses at the gene ends were 6 bases for V and 2 bases for J; bases not matched to a gene: 7. This CDR3 is built from 14 residues. The CDR3 here is CASSPGQRPYEQYF. The CDR3 nucleotides are TGTGCCAGCTCCCCGGGACAGAGGCCCTACGAGCAGTACTTC.

The chain is built from TRBV29-1 and TRBJ1-5; D remains ambiguous. The germline gives CDR1 SQVTM, CDR2 ANQGSEA. The CDR3 totals 13 residues. V gave up 6 bases and J gave up 0 bases, with 9 bases separating them. The chain's CDR3 is CSVVRDSNQPQHF. The CDR3 nucleotides are TGCAGCGTGGTACGAGATAGCAATCAGCCCCAGCATTTT.

The V gene is TRBV5-4, the J gene TRBJ1-3; 9 bases fit TRBD1. The CDR3 is 18 residues long. The V gene's germline CDR1 is SGHNT and CDR2 YYREEE (reference sequence). The V gene end was trimmed by 4 bases and the J gene end by 1 base; junction bases not matched to a gene: 12. CDR3 residues: CASSQGQGRVGSGNTIYF. CDR3 bases: TGTGCCAGCAGCCAGGGACAGGGTCGGGTCGGGTCTGGAAACACCATATATTTT.

V and J are TRBV5-1 and TRBJ2-3, with 8 bases lining up with TRBD2. This CDR3 has 17 residues. Germline CDR1 is SGHRS and CDR2 is YFSETQ. V gave up 5 bases and J gave up 1 base; unmatched junction bases: 12. The CDR3 spells CASREIGGAVGTDTQYF. The DNA of the CDR3 is TGCGCCAGCAGGGAAATCGGGGGGGCAGTTGGCACAGATACGCAGTATTTT. The whole variable domain, filled in from reference TRBV5-1 and TRBJ2-3, reads KAGVTQTPRYLIKTRGQQVTLSCSPISGHRSVSWYQQTPGQGLQFLFEYFSETQRNKGNFPGRFSGRQFSNSRSEMNVSTLELGDSALYLCASREIGGAVGTDTQYFGPGTRLTVL.

The V and J genes are TRBV5-1 and TRBJ1-3, with D possibly matching TRBD1 (5 bases). Germline assignment: CDR1 SGHRS and CDR2 YFSETQ. The germline V and J ends were trimmed by 4 bases and 0 bases, with 8 bases remaining between them. The CDR3 totals 14 residues. Written as DNA, the CDR3 is TGCGCCAGCAGCCAACAGGTCTCTGGAAACACCATATATTTT. Translating it yields CASSQQVSGNTIYF.

V gene TRBV15 combines with J gene TRBJ2-7; D might be TRBD2 (5 bases). Germline CDR1 reads LNHNV; CDR2 reads YYDKDF (reference sequence). The CDR3 consists of 13 residues. V was trimmed by 0 bases and J by 7 bases, leaving 10 bases between them. The CDR3 is CATSRDPTGEQYF. CDR3 DNA sequence: TGTGCCACCAGCAGAGATCCGACGGGGGAGCAGTACTTC.

This chain links TRBV19 with TRBJ1-5, with a weak D call TRBD1 (5 bases). Germline V gives CDR1 LNHDA, CDR2 SQIVND (reference sequence). This CDR3 has 16 amino acids. V dropped 5 bases and J dropped 1 base, with 15 bases sitting between them. The CDR3, as DNA: TGTGCCAGTAGTGTTATGGGGGGGTCGAGCAATCAGCCCCAGCATTTT. Amino acids: CASSVMGGSSNQPQHF.

J is TRBJ2-7 and V is TRBV19; 9 bases fit TRBD1. CDR3 length equals 16 residues. With 4 bases clipped from V and 2 bases from J, the junction kept 9 bases outside the gene matches. Germline V gene lookup returns CDR1 LNHDA and CDR2 SQIVND (reference sequence). The CDR3 DNA reads TGTGCCAGTAGTAGCATATGGACAGGGGATGCCTACGAGCAGTACTTC. Translation gives CASSSIWTGDAYEQYF. The whole variable domain, remainder taken from reference TRBV19 and TRBJ2-7, is DGGITQSPKYLFRKEGQNVTLSCEQNLNHDAMYWYRQDPGQGLRLIYYSQIVNDFQKGDIAEGYSVSREKKESFPLTVTSAQKNPTAFYLCASSSIWTGDAYEQYFGPGTRLTVT.

This rearrangement joins TRBV25-1 to TRBJ1-2; D not certain. V was cut by 1 base and J by 1 base, with 7 bases left in between. CDR3 size: 14 residues. Looked up from germline, CDR1 is MGHDK and CDR2 is SYGVNS. CDR3: CASSESGDNYGYTF. The CDR3 nucleotides read TGTGCCAGCAGTGAATCCGGAGATAACTATGGCTACACCTTC.

The gene calls are TRBV7-2 and TRBJ1-1; unclear D gene. The germline CDR1 and CDR2 sequences are SGHTA and FQGNSA. The CDR3 runs 14 residues. V was trimmed by 0 bases and J by 1 base, leaving 6 bases between them. CDR3 region: CASSLARENTEAFF. The DNA for the CDR3 is TGTGCCAGCAGCTTAGCTCGGGAGAACACTGAAGCTTTCTTT.

This chain joins TRBV6-5 and TRBJ1-3; D not resolved. Trimming removed 3 bases at V and 0 bases at J, with 12 bases between. Germline-derived CDR1 and CDR2 are MNHEY and SVGAGI. The CDR3 sequence is 16 residues long. The CDR3: CASSYSRPSSGNTIYF. The CDR3 nucleotides are TGTGCCAGCAGTTATTCGAGGCCAAGCTCTGGAAACACCATATATTTT.

The chain has TRBV6-5 and TRBJ2-5, with D possibly being TRBD2 (5 bases). In germline, CDR1 is MNHEY, CDR2 SVGAGI. The CDR3 runs to 15 residues. V dropped 4 bases and J dropped 3 bases, with 15 bases sitting between them. In DNA, the CDR3 is TGTGCCAGCAGTTCCCGGGTGACTACAAAAGAGACCCAGTACTTC. It yields the protein CASSSRVTTKETQYF.

The chain links TRBV28 to TRBJ1-1, with D tentatively TRBD1 (6 bases). This CDR3 is 15 amino acids long. The V end was cut by 3 bases, the J end by 6 bases, with 17 bases between. CDR1 and CDR2 (germline): MDHEN, SYDVKM. For the CDR3, the DNA is TGTGCCAGCAGTTTCTTGATGGCAGGGGTAGCTGAAGCTTTCTTT. Translated, it gives CASSFLMAGVAEAFF.

The chain joins TRBV6-6 to TRBJ1-1; 7 nucleotides line up with TRBD1. Germline CDR1 is MNHNY and CDR2 is SVGAGI (reference sequence). V dropped 6 bases and J dropped 1; count of bases not matched to a gene: 5. This CDR3 spans 14 amino acids. CDR3 sequence (DNA): TGTGCCAGCAGAGAGGGACAGCAGAACACTGAAGCTTTCTTT. It is translated as CASREGQQNTEAFF.